This T cell receptor (beta chain) was sequenced for a study of OX40 agonist ivuxolimab in advanced cancers. About the study: The patients got ivuxolimab, which is an agonistic anti-OX40 (CD134) antibody. Intravenous ivuxolimab at 0.01 to 10 mg/kg was given to patients every 2 weeks.

Trimming cost V 5 bases and J 0 bases, with 14 bases left between them. CDR1 SGHRS and CDR2 YFSETQ come from the germline V gene. This CDR3 is built from 15 residues. Study-wide results and caveats: The antigens recognized by the expanded peripheral T cells, that is their antigen specificity, were not determined. Averaging showed that CD8+ T cells had more expanded clones than CD4+ did.

In regard to this clone: Its matching antigen is unknown.

The assay was immunoSEQ multiplex PCR, and TCRdb's table has in-frame clones only and misses some. The profile shows about 53,000 clones, more than 70% of them singletons. The V call is TRBV5-1, the J call TRBJ2-5; D gene ambiguous. The sequencing used CD4+ or CD8+ T cells sorted from blood, collected in a trial of the OX40 agonist ivuxolimab. This TCR was sampled from an adult with an advanced solid tumor such as melanoma, head and neck, liver or kidney cancer. CDR3 loop: CASSIGSIYQETQYF. CDR3 sequence (DNA): TGCGCCAGCAGTATTGGTAGTATATACCAAGAGACCCAGTACTTC.